Shown below are 5 T cell receptor beta chains from a single sample sequenced in a study of OX40 agonist ivuxolimab in advanced cancers. Method: immunoSEQ multiplex PCR; TCRdb's copy keeps in-frame clones and lacks some. This table has 70,000 to 80,000 clones, 85% to 90% appearing once. Here the sequenced sample was CD4+ or CD8+ T cells sorted from blood, taken in a trial of the OX40 agonist ivuxolimab. The receptors shown here come from an adult with an advanced solid tumor such as melanoma, head and neck, liver or kidney cancer.

In its sample, this clone was seen once. The V gene is TRBV19, the J gene TRBJ2-1, with 8 bases matching TRBD2. CDR3 length: 19 residues. From germline, CDR1 is LNHDA and CDR2 SQIVND (reference sequence). V shed 3 bases, J shed 9 bases, and the junction held 22 bases outside the gene matches. CDR3 DNA sequence: TGTGCCAGTAGTATTGAGGCCGGGCAGGTGGCGGGGGGCCATGGTGAGCAGTTCTTC. Encoded protein: CASSIEAGQVAGGHGEQFF.

This chain connects TRBV5-6 to TRBJ1-2; 8 positions agree with TRBD1. The J segment lost 8 bases and the V segment lost 0 bases, leaving 6 bases of the junction unmatched. The CDR3 runs to 14 residues. Germline values: CDR1 SGHDT, CDR2 YYEEEE. The CDR3 sequence is CASSLAATGAGYTF. CDR3 sequence (DNA): TGTGCCAGCAGCTTGGCCGCGACAGGGGCCGGCTACACCTTC.

The V and J genes are TRBV5-4 and TRBJ2-7, with 10 bases aligning to TRBD1. The CDR3 has 15 amino acids. With V trimmed by 4 bases and J by 5 bases, 9 bases remained unmatched. The germline CDR1 and CDR2 sequences are SGHNT and YYREEE (reference sequence). In DNA form, the CDR3 reads TGTGCCAGCAGCGTCACGACAGGGGGCATGGACGAGCAGTACTTC. This sequence encodes CASSVTTGGMDEQYF.

The chain has TRBV6-1 and TRBJ2-7, with TRBD2 as a possible D gene (6 bases). The CDR3 has 13 residues. Germline values: CDR1 MNHNS, CDR2 SASEGT. V was pared by 10 bases and J by 4 bases, with 17 bases between. CDR3 residues: CATKAGPEYEQYF. CDR3 nucleotide sequence: TGTGCCACCAAGGCGGGACCGGAATACGAGCAGTACTTC.

This clone was recorded once. The chain is built from TRBV30 and TRBJ2-5, with 13 bases identical to TRBD2. V was clipped by 2 bases and J by 5 bases; unmatched bases: 14. Germline V gene lookup returns CDR1 GTSNPN and CDR2 SVGIG (reference sequence). The CDR3 sequence is 18 residues long. The chain's CDR3 is CAWSPRTSGRRGDETQYF. Here the CDR3 DNA reads TGTGCCTGGAGTCCGAGGACTAGCGGGAGAAGGGGAGACGAGACCCAGTACTTC.